These 26 T cell receptor beta chains were sequenced from one sample in a study of shared clonotypes between healthy human individuals. Naive CD8 cells comprised CD45RO-negative, CCR7-positively selected cells, excluding terminally differentiated effector memory CD45RA+ cells. TCRdb keeps only in-frame clones here, not all; method: immunoSEQ multiplex PCR. The data show about 870,000 clones, 92% seen once. What was sequenced was naive CD8+ T cells sorted from blood. All receptors derive from a man aged 25 to 40 in good health.

The genes are TRBV7-2 and TRBJ2-1, with D possibly TRBD2 on 5 matching bases. The CDR3 loop spans 16 amino acids. Germline CDR1 is SGHTA and CDR2 is FQGNSA. Trimming took off 5 bases at V and 5 bases at J, with 19 bases between the two ends. The CDR3 nucleotides are TGTGCCAGCAGCGTACCGATAGCGTACAAGGACAATGAGCAGTTCTTC. Translating gives CASSVPIAYKDNEQFF.

J is TRBJ2-7 and V is TRBV2; D is unresolved. The germline CDR1 and CDR2 sequences are SNHLY and FYNNEI. CDR3 size: 12 residues. Trimming removed 7 bases from V and 2 bases from J, with 9 bases in between. CDR3 DNA sequence: TGTGCCAGCAATGACACACCCTACGAGCAGTACTTC. It codes for CASNDTPYEQYF.

On this clone: This specimen includes other DNA sequences encoding the same CDR3. The J gene is TRBJ1-4, the V gene TRBV27, with D perhaps matching TRBD1 (5 bases). V lost 3 bases, J lost 2 bases, and 7 bases lay in between. Germline V CDR1 and CDR2: MNHEY, SMNVEV (reference sequence). This CDR3 is 14 amino acids long. Here the CDR3 DNA reads TGTGCCAGCAGTTTGGAGGGGACTAATGAAAAACTGTTTTTT. Translating gives CASSLEGTNEKLFF.

This sequence joins TRBV28 and TRBJ2-7, with 10 bases matching TRBD2. Trimming took 4 bases from V and 0 from J; bases not matched to a gene: 6. The V gene's germline CDR1 is MDHEN and CDR2 SYDVKM. There are 16 residues in the CDR3. The CDR3: CASSSRLAGFSYEQYF. CDR3 DNA sequence: TGTGCCAGCAGTTCGAGACTAGCGGGCTTCTCCTACGAGCAGTACTTC.

This chain uses TRBV19 with TRBJ2-5; 7 nucleotides line up with TRBD2. The V segment lost 4 bases and the J segment 4 bases; nucleotides outside the gene matches: 12. Germline CDR1 and CDR2: LNHDA and SQIVND (reference sequence). The length of the CDR3 is 16 residues. DNA of the CDR3: TGTGCCAGTAGTACCAGAGGCGCGGGAGCGAGAGAGACCCAGTACTTC. It is translated as CASSTRGAGARETQYF.

The sample holds one count of this clone. The rearrangement links TRBV5-5 to TRBJ1-1; D call uncertain. The CDR3 runs to 14 residues. The V and J ends lost 1 base and 1 base respectively, with 8 bases between them. Germline assignment: CDR1 SGHKS and CDR2 YYEKEE (reference sequence). In nucleotides, the CDR3 is TGTGCCAGCAGCTTGCCCACAGAGAACACTGAAGCTTTCTTT. Protein: CASSLPTENTEAFF.

Ten or more counts support this clone. Other DNA sequences in the same sample also yield this CDR3. V gene TRBV7-9 combines with J gene TRBJ2-7; 12 nucleotides match TRBD2. Germline V CDR1 and CDR2: SEHNR, FQNEAQ (reference sequence). Trimming removed 6 bases from V and 3 bases from J; junction bases left unmatched: 6. The CDR3 runs 15 residues. CDR3 nucleotide sequence: TGTGCCAGCAGGTCAGGACTAGCGGGAAACTACGAGCAGTACTTC. Translation gives CASRSGLAGNYEQYF.

The chain recombines TRBV4-3 with TRBJ2-7, with D uncertain. This CDR3 contains 14 residues. V was trimmed by 2 bases and J by 3 bases, leaving 11 bases between them. Germline lookup yields CDR1 LGHNA and CDR2 YSLEER. The CDR3 region is CASSQSQLSYEQYF. DNA of the CDR3: TGCGCCAGCAGCCAATCACAACTTAGCTACGAGCAGTACTTC.

The chain's CDR3 is CASGTPSNQPQHF. The DNA for the CDR3 is TGTGCCAGCGGGACCCCTAGCAATCAGCCCCAGCATTTT. This chain connects TRBV6-5 to TRBJ1-5, with D possibly being TRBD1 (5 bases). Germline V gene lookup returns CDR1 MNHEY and CDR2 SVGAGI. V was cut by 8 bases and J by 0 bases, with 8 bases left in between. This CDR3 region has 13 residues.

This clone appeared once. Other DNA variants within this sample encode the same CDR3. The V call is TRBV27, the J call TRBJ2-1, with D perhaps TRBD2 (6 bases). Trimming removed 2 bases from V and 10 bases from J, with 6 bases in between. Germline values: CDR1 MNHEY, CDR2 SMNVEV (reference sequence). This CDR3 is 11 amino acids long. In nucleotides, the CDR3 is TGTGCCAGCAGTTTAGCGGGAGAGCAGTTCTTC. It yields the protein CASSLAGEQFF.

The chain combines TRBV5-4 with TRBJ2-7; D is possibly TRBD2 (6 bases). This CDR3 is 16 amino acids long. Germline CDR1 reads SGHNT; CDR2 reads YYREEE (reference sequence). V was shortened by 0 bases and J by 3 bases, with 16 bases between the two germline ends. Written as DNA, the CDR3 is TGTGCCAGCAGCTTGGGAATTGGGTTAGCGGTCTACGAGCAGTACTTC. Its translation: CASSLGIGLAVYEQYF.

This clone was found a few times. This chain uses TRBV6-1 with TRBJ2-1; 8 bases line up with TRBD2. The V gene end was trimmed by 2 bases and the J gene end by 4 bases; junction bases not matched to a gene: 4. The CDR3 is 15 amino acids. Germline V gene data show CDR1 as MNHNS and CDR2 as SASEGT. CDR3 sequence reads: CASSESAGEYNEQFF. In DNA form, the CDR3 reads TGTGCCAGCAGTGAATCAGCGGGAGAATACAATGAGCAGTTCTTC.

The table lists this clone with a count of one. The chain links TRBV14 to TRBJ2-7; D possibly uses TRBD1 or TRBD2 (5 bases each). The CDR3 consists of 15 residues. Germline V gene data show CDR1 as SGHDN and CDR2 as FVKESK. V shed 0 bases and J shed 0 bases, with 9 bases lying between them. CDR3 nucleotides: TGTGCCAGCAGCCAAGATTTGGGGACCTCCTACGAGCAGTACTTC. Translated, it gives CASSQDLGTSYEQYF.

The DNA for the CDR3 is TGTGCCAGCAGTCCGAGCGGGAGCGGCAATGAGCAGTTCTTC. Translation: CASSPSGSGNEQFF. The chain combines TRBV27 with TRBJ2-1, with 8 bases matching TRBD2. Germline assignment: CDR1 MNHEY and CDR2 SMNVEV (reference sequence). The CDR3 totals 14 residues. The V segment lost 5 bases and the J segment 6 bases; nucleotides outside the gene matches: 6.

This chain connects TRBV13 to TRBJ2-2; 8 bases are shared with TRBD2. CDR1 PRHDT and CDR2 FYEKMQ come from the germline V gene (reference sequence). The CDR3 loop spans 17 amino acids. V lost 0 bases and J lost 1; bases outside the gene matches: 4. The CDR3 sequence: CASSLGRLAGNTGELFF. CDR3 coding DNA: TGTGCCAGCAGCTTAGGACGGCTAGCGGGGAACACCGGGGAGCTGTTTTTT.

In its sample, this clone was seen once. The chain couples TRBV6-6 to TRBJ2-5; the match to TRBD2 covers 9 bases. V gave up 6 bases and J gave up 3 bases; unmatched junction bases: 11. From germline, CDR1 is MNHNY and CDR2 SVGAGI (reference sequence). CDR3 length: 16 residues. This chain's CDR3 is CASSRSSLAGKETQYF. In nucleotides, the CDR3 is TGTGCCAGCAGCCGATCCAGCCTAGCGGGAAAAGAGACCCAGTACTTC.

This clone was counted between two and nine times. This chain connects TRBV7-9 to TRBJ2-7; 8 bases fit TRBD2. CDR1 and CDR2 from the germline V gene are SEHNR and FQNEAQ (reference sequence). V shed 5 bases and J 3 bases; nucleotides not matched to a gene: 6. CDR3 size: 14 residues. The CDR3 bases are TGTGCCAGCAGCCCGCGGGAGGACCACTACGAGCAGTACTTC. It is translated as CASSPREDHYEQYF.

The chain couples TRBV5-1 to TRBJ2-1; D tentatively reads TRBD1 or TRBD2 (5 bases each). Trimming took 0 bases from V and 4 from J, leaving 11 bases between them. The CDR3 has 15 amino acids. Germline CDR1 is SGHRS and CDR2 is YFSETQ. The CDR3 bases are TGCGCCAGCAGCTTGGGGGCAGGGACGTACAATGAGCAGTTCTTC. Translated: CASSLGAGTYNEQFF.

The CDR3 region is CASSLGQTPPTNEKLFF. The CDR3 DNA follows: TGTGCCAGCAGTTTAGGGCAGACCCCGCCAACTAATGAAAAACTGTTTTTT. The J gene is TRBJ1-4, the V gene TRBV27, with no clear D. Germline V gene sequence: CDR1 MNHEY, CDR2 SMNVEV (reference sequence). The CDR3 totals 17 residues. The germline V and J ends were trimmed by 2 bases and 0 bases, with 13 bases remaining between them.

V is TRBV28 and J is TRBJ1-1, with D unclear. The germline CDR1 and CDR2 sequences are MDHEN and SYDVKM. CDR3 size: 12 residues. V lost 8 bases, J lost 7 bases, and 14 bases lay in between. This CDR3 reads CASRPSFYEAFF. The CDR3 coding sequence is TGTGCCAGCCGACCCAGCTTCTATGAAGCTTTCTTT.

The chain combines TRBV9 with TRBJ2-1; 7 bases agree with TRBD2. This CDR3 contains 17 residues. Trimming removed 3 bases from V and 0 bases from J; junction bases left unmatched: 9. Germline CDR1 is SGDLS and CDR2 is YYNGEE. The CDR3 DNA sequence: TGTGCCAGCAGCGGGGGGGGACTCTCCAGCTCCTACAATGAGCAGTTCTTC. Translating it yields CASSGGGLSSSYNEQFF.

V and J are TRBV27 and TRBJ1-2; tentative D call: TRBD1 (5 bases). Germline V gene sequence: CDR1 MNHEY, CDR2 SMNVEV (reference sequence). Trimming took off 6 bases at V and 4 bases at J, with 15 bases between the two ends. This CDR3 spans 14 amino acids. The CDR3 loop reads CASRSYGALYGYTF. CDR3 nucleotides: TGTGCCAGCAGATCTTACGGGGCCCTCTATGGCTACACCTTC.

The chain carries TRBV7-9 and TRBJ1-1; 8 bases are a match to TRBD1. Germline loops: CDR1 SEHNR, CDR2 FQNEAQ (reference sequence). This CDR3 region has 17 residues. V trimming: 5 bases; J trimming: 0 bases; junction bases outside the gene matches: 11. CDR3 amino acids: CASSERNRDRMNTEAFF. The DNA for the CDR3 is TGTGCCAGCAGCGAGCGAAACCGGGACAGGATGAACACTGAAGCTTTCTTT. Looking up the rest from reference TRBV7-9 and TRBJ1-1 gives the full variable domain: DTGVSQNPRHKITKRGQNVTFRCDPISEHNRLYWYRQTLGQGPEFLTYFQNEAQLEKSRLLSDRFSAERPKGSFSTLEIQRTEQGDSAMYLCASSERNRDRMNTEAFFGQGTRLTVV.

Remarks on this clone: One junction end does not reproduce the germline sequence, and a read error may be involved. The genes are TRBV29-1 and TRBJ2-7, with 8 positions matching TRBD2. The CDR3 is made up of 14 amino acids. Germline CDR1 SQVTM, CDR2 ANQGSEA. As DNA, the CDR3 is TGCAGCGTTGTAAGTCTAGCGGGTCCCTACAAGCAGTACTTC. Residues: CSVVSLAGPYKQYF.

This CDR3 reads CASREQTGESIIGNEQFF. As DNA, the CDR3 is TGTGCCAGCAGAGAACAGACGGGAGAGTCTATAATAGGGAATGAGCAGTTCTTC. The chain is built from TRBV11-2 and TRBJ2-1; D might be TRBD2 (6 bases). Germline V gives CDR1 SGHAT, CDR2 FQNNGV. The ends were cut back, 6 bases at V and 7 bases at J, with 28 bases in the middle. This CDR3 region has 18 residues.

The chain combines TRBV18 with TRBJ1-4, with TRBD1 as a possible D gene (6 bases). CDR1 is KGHSH and CDR2 is LQKENI in the germline V gene. The CDR3 totals 17 residues. Between the trimmed V and J ends, which lost 4 bases and 7 bases, there was a span of 22 bases. The CDR3 nucleotides are TGTGCCAGCTCACTTCGGGACCCGACAGGCACGGGTGAAAAACTGTTTTTT. This encodes CASSLRDPTGTGEKLFF.